This T cell receptor (beta chain) appears in the sequencing data of a study of shared clonotypes between healthy human individuals. Germline CDR1 SGHVT, CDR2 SQSDAQ. The CDR3 loop spans 14 amino acids. V dropped 5 bases and J dropped 3 bases, with 14 bases sitting between them. The data were produced by immunoSEQ multiplex PCR, yet TCRdb's version contains in-frame clones alone and is incomplete. The table includes over 150,000 clones, about 68% detected once. The rearrangement uses TRBV7-4 and TRBJ2-7; D could derive from TRBD1 or TRBD2 (5 bases each). Sequenced input: memory CD4+ T cells sorted from blood. As for subset: CD45RA-negative fraction. This receptor was obtained from a man between 25 and 39 years old in good health. CDR3: CASSMTGAYYEQYF. The CDR3 nucleotides are TGTGCCAGCAGCATGACCGGGGCTTACTACGAGCAGTACTTC.